This TCR beta chain was documented in a study of shared clonotypes between healthy human individuals. Notes on the study in general: Investigators expected sequencing depth to affect clonotype sharing among donors.

It was CD45RO-negative cells, positively selected for CCR7, that made up naive CD8 cells, with terminally differentiated effector memory CD45RA+ cells excluded. All participating donors were Caucasian adults from Nashville, Tennessee. J was trimmed by 2 bases and V by 11 bases; bases with no gene match: 10. Germline assignment: CDR1 LNHDA and CDR2 SQIVND (reference sequence). The CDR3 contains 14 residues. How the authors handled the data: Filtering differed, since immunoSEQ gave only junction sequences and no quality scores. Generated by immunoSEQ multiplex PCR, the TCRdb table keeps only in-frame clones and is missing some. V and J calls and clone size are those listed in that table; D and trimming were worked out from the DNA. In the table there are just over 2,000,000 clones, around 96% of which are singletons. In the case of this clone: What it recognizes is unknown.

The J gene is TRBJ1-2, the V gene TRBV19, with 8 positions matching TRBD1. Material: naive CD8+ T cells sorted from blood. This sequence originates from a man aged 18 to 30 in good health. The CDR3 coding sequence is TGTGCCGGAAGATACGGACAGGGAAACTATGGCTACACCTTC. Translation gives CAGRYGQGNYGYTF.